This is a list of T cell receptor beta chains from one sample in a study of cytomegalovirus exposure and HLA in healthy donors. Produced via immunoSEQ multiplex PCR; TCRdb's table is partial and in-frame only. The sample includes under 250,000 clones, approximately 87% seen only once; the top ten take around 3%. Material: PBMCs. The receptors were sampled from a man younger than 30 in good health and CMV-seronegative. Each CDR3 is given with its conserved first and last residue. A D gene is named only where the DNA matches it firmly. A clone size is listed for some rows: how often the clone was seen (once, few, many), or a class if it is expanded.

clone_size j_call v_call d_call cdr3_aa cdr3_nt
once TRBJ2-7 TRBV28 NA CASSPPVWGPSYEQYF TGTGCCAGCAGTCCCCCGGTCTGGGGGCCTTCCTACGAGCAGTACTTC
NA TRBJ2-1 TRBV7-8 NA CASSPHAGLQFF TGTGCCAGCAGCCCCCACGCCGGGTTGCAGTTCTTC
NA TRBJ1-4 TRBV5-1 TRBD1 CASSIPSGTENEKLFF TGCGCCAGCAGCATACCCTCCGGGACAGAAAATGAAAAACTGTTTTTT
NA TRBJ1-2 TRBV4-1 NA CASSQDPAGIYGYTF TGCGCCAGCAGCCAAGATCCGGCAGGAATATATGGCTACACCTTC
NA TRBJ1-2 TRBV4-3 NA CASSQGTEAFYGYTF TGCGCCAGCAGCCAAGGGACAGAAGCCTTCTATGGCTACACCTTC
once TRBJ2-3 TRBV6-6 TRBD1 CASSYGTGASSDTQYF TGTGCCAGCAGTTATGGGACAGGGGCGAGTAGCGATACGCAGTATTTT
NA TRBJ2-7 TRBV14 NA CASSQYSGYEQYF TGTGCCAGCAGCCAATACTCAGGCTACGAGCAGTACTTC
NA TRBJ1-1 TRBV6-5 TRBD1 CASSYDKRQGYTEAFF TGTGCCAGCAGTTACGACAAGAGACAGGGGTACACTGAAGCTTTCTTT
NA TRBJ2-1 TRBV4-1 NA CASSQGTVFHEQFF TGCGCCAGCAGCCAAGGGACAGTTTTCCATGAGCAGTTCTTC
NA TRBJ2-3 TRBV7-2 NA CASSLVEANTDTQYF TGTGCCAGCAGCTTAGTAGAGGCCAACACAGATACGCAGTATTTT
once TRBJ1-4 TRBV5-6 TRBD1 CASSYHRGGATNEKLFF TGTGCCAGCAGCTACCACAGGGGAGGCGCAACTAATGAAAAACTGTTTTTT
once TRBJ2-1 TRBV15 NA CATSRDGQGLNEQFF TGTGCCACCAGCAGAGATGGCCAGGGGCTCAATGAGCAGTTCTTC
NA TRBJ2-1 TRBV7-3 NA CASSFGQSGNEQFF TGTGCCAGCAGCTTCGGCCAGAGCGGCAATGAGCAGTTCTTC
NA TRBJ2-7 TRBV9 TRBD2 CASSERLAGAMQYF TGTGCCAGCAGCGAAAGACTAGCGGGAGCTATGCAGTACTTC
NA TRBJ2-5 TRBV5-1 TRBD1 CASNRGSDQETQYF TGCGCCAGCAACAGGGGGAGCGATCAAGAGACCCAGTACTTC
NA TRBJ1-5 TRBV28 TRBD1 CASSLPDRGQNQPQHF TGTGCCAGCAGTTTGCCCGACAGGGGGCAAAATCAGCCCCAGCATTTT
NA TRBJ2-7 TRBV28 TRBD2 CASSNLERGSYEQYF TGTGCCAGCAGCAACCTCGAGCGGGGCTCCTACGAGCAGTACTTC
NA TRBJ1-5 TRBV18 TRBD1 CASSPPPGGGNQPQHF TGTGCCAGCTCACCACCACCAGGGGGTGGCAATCAGCCCCAGCATTTT
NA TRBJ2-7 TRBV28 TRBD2 CASSFGGRLNEQYF TGTGCCAGCAGTTTCGGCGGGAGGCTCAACGAGCAGTACTTC
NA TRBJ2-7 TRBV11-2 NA CASSLGGSSYEQYF TGTGCCAGCAGCTTAGGAGGATCTTCCTACGAGCAGTACTTC
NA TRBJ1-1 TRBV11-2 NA CASSLVGGVKAFF TGTGCCAGCAGCTTAGTGGGAGGTGTAAAAGCTTTCTTT
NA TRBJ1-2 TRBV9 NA CASKTGGPSLWGYTF TGTGCCAGCAAAACGGGGGGACCGTCACTTTGGGGCTACACCTTC
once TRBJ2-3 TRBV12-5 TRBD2 CASAPSGVGDTQYF TGTGCTAGTGCCCCCAGCGGGGTGGGGGATACGCAGTATTTT
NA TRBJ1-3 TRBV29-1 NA CSVEGNFNTIYF TGCAGCGTTGAAGGAAACTTCAACACCATATATTTT
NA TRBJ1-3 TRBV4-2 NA CASSQDKNTIYF TGTGCCAGCAGCCAAGATAAAAACACCATATATTTT
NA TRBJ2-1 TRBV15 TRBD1 CATSSRQGGEQFF TGTGCCACCAGCAGCAGACAGGGCGGTGAGCAGTTCTTC
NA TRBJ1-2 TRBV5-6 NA CASSSDTNYGYTF TGTGCCAGCAGCTCGGACACCAACTATGGCTACACCTTC
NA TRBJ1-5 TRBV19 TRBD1 CASSTGQPNQPQHF TGTGCCAGTAGTACGGGACAGCCGAATCAGCCCCAGCATTTT
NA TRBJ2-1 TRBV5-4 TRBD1 CASSLEGDSSYNEQFF TGTGCCAGCAGCTTGGAAGGGGACAGCTCCTACAATGAGCAGTTCTTC
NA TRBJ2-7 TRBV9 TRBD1 CASSVDGGQGLWEQYF TGTGCCAGCAGCGTAGACGGAGGACAGGGGCTGTGGGAGCAGTACTTC
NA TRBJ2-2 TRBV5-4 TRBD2 CASSRTSGGVTGELFF TGTGCCAGCAGCCGTACTAGCGGGGGGGTCACCGGGGAGCTGTTTTTT
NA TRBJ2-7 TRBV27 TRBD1 CASSLEGTLAPGTGIYEQYF TGTGCCAGCAGTTTGGAGGGTACTCTAGCCCCCGGGACAGGGATATACGAGCAGTACTTC
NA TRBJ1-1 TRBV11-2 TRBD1 CASSPGTGGLNTEAFF TGTGCCAGCAGCCCAGGGACAGGGGGCTTGAACACTGAAGCTTTCTTT
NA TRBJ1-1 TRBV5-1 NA CASSLREGTEAFF TGCGCCAGCAGCCTGCGGGAGGGCACTGAAGCTTTCTTT
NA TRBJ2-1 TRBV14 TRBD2 CASSPVGGGPGEQFF TGTGCCAGCAGCCCTGTCGGGGGAGGGCCGGGAGAGCAGTTCTTC
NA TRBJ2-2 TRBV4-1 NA CASSQEDWVVGELFF TGCGCCAGCAGCCAAGAGGACTGGGTTGTCGGGGAGCTGTTTTTT
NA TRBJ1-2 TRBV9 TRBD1 CASSRLGTDYGYTF TGTGCCAGCAGCAGGCTTGGGACAGACTATGGCTACACCTTC
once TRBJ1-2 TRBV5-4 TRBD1 CASSPAGTGLFGYTF TGTGCCAGCAGTCCCGCCGGGACAGGTCTATTTGGCTACACCTTC
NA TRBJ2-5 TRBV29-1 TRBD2 CSARPTSGQETQYF TGCAGCGCACGACCAACTAGCGGTCAAGAGACCCAGTACTTC
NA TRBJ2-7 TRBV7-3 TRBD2 CASSPGGGPYEQYF TGTGCCAGCAGCCCGGGAGGGGGACCCTACGAGCAGTACTTC
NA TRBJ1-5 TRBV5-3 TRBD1 CARSGNTGTGNVDQPQHF TGTGCCAGAAGCGGGAATACCGGGACAGGGAACGTAGATCAGCCCCAGCATTTT
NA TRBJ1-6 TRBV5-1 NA CASSLDGPGYSPLHF TGCGCCAGCAGCTTAGACGGACCGGGGTATTCACCCCTCCACTTT
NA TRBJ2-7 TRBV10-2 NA CASSEFGSAYEQYF TGCGCCAGCAGTGAGTTCGGGAGCGCCTACGAGCAGTACTTC
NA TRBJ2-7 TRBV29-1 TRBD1 CSVTGTGDEQYF TGCAGCGTTACCGGGACAGGGGACGAGCAGTACTTC
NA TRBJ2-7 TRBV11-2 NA CASSSGAGVYEQYF TGTGCCAGCAGCTCAGGGGCGGGAGTGTACGAGCAGTACTTC
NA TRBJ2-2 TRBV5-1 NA CASSSLPGASTGELFF TGCGCCAGCAGCTCACTCCCGGGAGCCTCCACCGGGGAGCTGTTTTTT
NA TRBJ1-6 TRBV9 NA CASSASEGLAYNSPLHF TGTGCCAGCAGCGCGTCAGAGGGTTTAGCCTATAATTCACCCCTCCACTTT
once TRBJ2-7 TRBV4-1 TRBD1 CASSQGTGGVYEQYF TGCGCCAGCAGCCAAGGGACAGGGGGGGTCTACGAGCAGTACTTC
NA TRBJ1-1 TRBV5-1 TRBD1 CASSAHRGMNTEAFF TGCGCCAGCAGCGCTCACAGGGGTATGAACACTGAAGCTTTCTTT
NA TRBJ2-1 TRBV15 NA CATSRAEQVNEQFF TGTGCCACCAGCAGAGCGGAACAGGTCAATGAGCAGTTCTTC
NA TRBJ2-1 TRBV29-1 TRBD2 CSVEGLGGPGDEQFF TGCAGCGTTGAGGGGCTGGGAGGGCCTGGGGATGAGCAGTTCTTC
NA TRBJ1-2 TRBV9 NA CASSVERGGRGYTF TGTGCCAGCAGCGTAGAAAGGGGAGGGAGGGGCTACACCTTC
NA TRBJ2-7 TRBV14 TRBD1 CASSQRTGPLSYEQYF TGTGCCAGCAGCCAAAGGACAGGGCCCCTCTCCTACGAGCAGTACTTC
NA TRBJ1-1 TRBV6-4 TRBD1 CASSPGTGMGNTEAFF TGTGCCAGCAGCCCCGGGACAGGGATGGGGAACACTGAAGCTTTCTTT
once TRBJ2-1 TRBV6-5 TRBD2 CASTASTSGKGEQFF TGTGCCAGCACAGCGAGTACTAGCGGGAAAGGTGAGCAGTTCTTC
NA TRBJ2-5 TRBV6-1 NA CASQVIWQQETQYF TGTGCCAGCCAAGTGATATGGCAGCAAGAGACCCAGTACTTC
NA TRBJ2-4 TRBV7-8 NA CASSREPKNIQYF TGTGCCAGCAGCCGGGAGCCCAAAAACATTCAGTACTTC